The rows below give T cell receptor beta chains drawn from one sample of a study of cytotoxic CD8 clonotypes in ibrutinib-treated CLL. Libraries were prepared by immunoSEQ multiplex PCR; TCRdb keeps only in-frame clonotypes and omits some of them. Here the sample spans 150,000 or so clones, 79% being singletons. The sample was PBMCs, taken after 12 months of ibrutinib treatment. These receptors all come from a human donor with chronic lymphocytic leukemia. Both conserved end residues are part of each CDR3. The D gene is left open where the match is weak. Size is omitted from some rows. Given values are once, few, many or a class for expanded clones.

len,d_gene,j_gene,v_gene,abundance,CDR3aa,CDR3nt
14,TRBD2,TRBJ2-1,TRBV5-1,.,CASSLEGTINEQFF,TGCGCCAGCAGCTTGGAAGGGACTATCAATGAGCAGTTCTTC
14,TRBD2,TRBJ2-1,TRBV29-1,.,CSAGRIGSYNEQFF,TGCAGCGCCGGGAGGATAGGTTCCTACAATGAGCAGTTCTTC
16,.,TRBJ2-1,TRBV27,few,CASSLGVASTYNEQFF,TGTGCCAGCAGTTTAGGAGTAGCGTCAACCTACAATGAGCAGTTCTTC
13,.,TRBJ2-2,TRBV28,once,CASSLGWAGELFF,TGTGCCAGCAGTTTAGGATGGGCCGGGGAGCTGTTTTTT
15,TRBD2,TRBJ2-7,TRBV11-2,.,CASSLLAGNSYEQYF,TGTGCCAGCAGCTTATTAGCGGGAAATTCATACGAGCAGTACTTC
15,.,TRBJ1-5,TRBV5-8,.,CASSLGAGQNQPQHF,TGTGCCAGCAGCTTGGGGGCAGGACAGAATCAGCCCCAGCATTTT
15,.,TRBJ2-5,TRBV7-2,.,CASSSNSGPQETQYF,TGTGCCAGCAGCTCGAATTCCGGGCCTCAAGAGACCCAGTACTTC
17,TRBD1,TRBJ1-5,TRBV7-9,.,CASSLGTGYRDNQPQHF,TGTGCCAGCAGCTTAGGGACAGGGTACAGGGACAATCAGCCCCAGCATTTT
17,.,TRBJ1-1,TRBV4-3,.,CASSQESRMGQSTEAFF,TGCGCCAGCAGCCAAGAAAGTAGGATGGGGCAATCCACTGAAGCTTTCTTT
15,TRBD1,TRBJ1-1,TRBV2,.,CASSGWDRGNTEAFF,TGTGCCAGCAGTGGTTGGGACAGGGGGAACACTGAAGCTTTCTTT
17,.,TRBJ2-7,TRBV9,.,CASSVSRDPHSTYEQYF,TGTGCCAGCAGCGTCTCCCGGGACCCCCATTCTACATACGAGCAGTACTTC
15,TRBD2,TRBJ2-1,TRBV7-3,.,CASSPAGGRGNEQFF,TGTGCCAGCAGCCCAGCGGGAGGGCGGGGCAATGAGCAGTTCTTC
14,TRBD1,TRBJ1-2,TRBV30,.,CAWSAGQGATGYTF,TGTGCCTGGAGCGCTGGACAGGGGGCTACCGGCTACACCTTC
11,TRBD1,TRBJ1-2,TRBV20-1,few,CSARQGRGYTF,TGCAGTGCGCGACAGGGGAGAGGCTACACCTTC
14,TRBD1,TRBJ2-7,TRBV13,.,CASSQDRGVREQYF,TGTGCCAGCAGCCAGGACAGGGGAGTTCGCGAGCAGTACTTC
15,TRBD2,TRBJ2-1,TRBV10-3,.,CAITGSLAGGDEQFF,TGTGCCATCACCGGCAGCTTAGCGGGAGGAGATGAGCAGTTCTTC
13,.,TRBJ1-5,TRBV6-4,few,CASSEQANQPQHF,TGTGCCAGCAGTGAACAGGCCAATCAGCCCCAGCATTTT
18,TRBD2,TRBJ2-3,TRBV7-3,once,CASSPGLAGEDGTDTQYF,TGTGCCAGCAGCCCGGGACTAGCGGGAGAAGACGGCACAGATACGCAGTATTTT
14,.,TRBJ2-7,TRBV6-5,.,CATEATGVSYEQYF,TGTGCCACCGAGGCAACGGGAGTATCCTACGAGCAGTACTTC
17,TRBD2,TRBJ2-1,TRBV5-4,.,CASSLALLAGGDNEQFF,TGTGCCAGCAGCTTGGCCCTCCTAGCGGGAGGAGATAATGAGCAGTTCTTC
14,TRBD1,TRBJ1-2,TRBV7-9,.,CASSGTGYDYGYTF,TGTGCCAGCAGCGGGACAGGGTACGACTATGGCTACACCTTC
13,TRBD2,TRBJ2-3,TRBV15,.,CATSPGTKDTQYF,TGTGCCACCAGCCCCGGGACTAAAGATACGCAGTATTTT
16,TRBD2,TRBJ2-7,TRBV4-3,.,CASSQDASGSSYEQYF,TGCGCCAGCAGCCAAGATGCTAGCGGGAGCTCCTACGAGCAGTACTTC
13,TRBD1,TRBJ2-7,TRBV23-1,.,CASSQWTGRPSIF,TGCGCCAGCAGTCAATGGACAGGGAGGCCAAGTATCTTC
16,TRBD2,TRBJ2-4,TRBV11-2,.,CASPQSGSGTKNIQYF,TGTGCCAGCCCCCAGAGCGGGAGTGGGACCAAAAACATTCAGTACTTC
17,TRBD2,TRBJ2-3,TRBV10-3,.,CAISVSSGGGRTDTQYF,TGTGCCATCAGTGTCTCTAGCGGGGGGGGGCGCACAGATACGCAGTATTTT
13,.,TRBJ1-2,TRBV6-6,.,CASSPDRRYGYTF,TGTGCCAGCAGTCCGGACAGACGCTATGGCTACACCTTC
16,.,TRBJ2-7,TRBV2,.,CASSEAVPRSKGEQYF,TGTGCCAGCAGTGAAGCGGTCCCCAGAAGTAAGGGCGAGCAGTACTTC
16,TRBD2,TRBJ2-3,TRBV11-3,.,CASSSRHLAGGDTQYF,TGTGCCAGCAGCTCCCGACACCTAGCGGGCGGGGATACGCAGTATTTT
17,.,TRBJ2-2,TRBV9,.,CASSVGGTHANTGELFF,TGTGCCAGCAGCGTAGGAGGCACTCACGCGAACACCGGGGAGCTGTTTTTT
11,.,TRBJ1-4,TRBV4-1,.,CASSFGEKLFF,TGCGCCAGCAGCTTTGGCGAAAAACTGTTTTTT
16,.,TRBJ1-1,TRBV4-3,.,CASSQDSGHANTEAFF,TGCGCCAGCAGCCAAGATTCGGGACATGCGAACACTGAAGCTTTCTTT
12,.,TRBJ2-7,TRBV25-1,.,CASSESEASWYF,TGTGCCAGCAGTGAGAGCGAGGCCTCCTGGTACTTC
15,.,TRBJ1-5,TRBV28,.,CASSLLDYSNQPQHF,TGTGCCAGCAGTTTGCTGGATTATAGCAATCAGCCCCAGCATTTT
15,TRBD1,TRBJ2-7,TRBV2,once,CASSEDRGAAYEQYF,TGTGCCAGCAGCGAGGACAGGGGCGCAGCCTACGAGCAGTACTTC